This TCR beta chain was sequenced in a study of blood T cells in healthy people across ages (dated by TCRdb to the mid-2010s). General notes on the study: Template switching captured roughly one uniquely barcoded TCR beta cDNA molecule per two T cells in model experiments. The study analyzed two additional independent replicas of 1 million unique cDNA reads from the same blood draw for two donors, one aged 18 to 29 and one aged 80 or older. Donors were grouped into four age groups: young (average roughly 17 years), middle-aged (39), aged (62) and long-lived (over 80). The study measured age-related changes in TCR beta repertoire diversity using deep sequencing normalized with unique cDNA molecular identifiers. To avoid experimental bias, donors of different ages were distributed randomly across sequencing lanes.

Its CDR3 holds 13 amino acids, cysteine through phenylalanine. Only the CDR3 DNA is retained, 39 bases long and in frame from the first base. V is shortened by 5 bases, J by 6 bases, and the region joining them spans 12 bases. The CDR1 and CDR2 encoded by the germline V gene are MNHEY and SVGAGI. What the study reported, not specific to this receptor: Estimates of total diversity based on one million sequenced T cells were regarded as lower bounds and as underestimates. There was a strong correlation between observed TCR beta diversity and the percentage of naive T cells measured by flow cytometry. Since profiling was done on bulk unsorted PBMCs, naive and antigen-experienced compartments could not be conclusively compared. Compared with the aged group, the long-lived group had more naive CD4+ T cells, fewer expanded clones and increased TCR diversity, suggesting age selection. Because donor CMV infection status was unknown, age-related changes in expanded clonotypes were potentially confounded. Observed TCR beta diversity per million T cells fell roughly linearly with age, and a significant reduction was already apparent by age about 43.

Donors were 39 systemically healthy Caucasian individuals from Russia aged about 6 to 100 years. About 9.6 milliliters of peripheral blood were collected from each donor into EDTA-treated Vacutainer tubes. PBMCs were isolated by Ficoll-Paque density-gradient centrifugation, with at least 6.5 million obtained per sample. Total RNA was extracted from PBMCs with Trizol reagent, with at least 6 micrograms obtained per sample. The percentages of naive CD45RAhigh/CD27high T cells were determined by flow cytometry on a PBMC aliquot from every donor. Preparation of the library involved 5' RACE. This sample was sequenced with an Illumina HiSeq 2500. The second PCR ran for roughly 7 to 12 cycles and used a J-beta primer mix along with a sample-barcoded 5' primer. A template-switch 5' adaptor carrying 12 random nucleotides introduced a unique molecular identifier onto each TCR beta cDNA molecule. Each sample yielded at least 3 million CDR3-containing paired-end reads. The Mint cDNA synthesis kit, primed by a TRBC-specific oligonucleotide, was used to synthesize first-strand cDNA from all RNA. After uracil-DNA glycosylase treatment, a first 18-cycle PCR used universal primers M1SS and BC2_uni_R on all cDNA. The authors processed their data as follows. Each sample was normalized by randomly selecting 1 million high-quality reads, each carrying a distinct molecular identifier. Reads sharing molecular identifiers were discarded rather than binned into consensus sequences. MiTCR, set to a Q25 quality threshold and the strictest error-elimination algorithm, was used for CDR3 identification, clonotype clustering and error correction. A nonparametric unseen species model with Euler transformation was used to estimate lower-bound total TCR beta diversity. In TCRdb, the public reads were trimmed at Q25 with fastp and aligned with MiXCR, with productive beta chains retained. Each entry merges the rows of one CDR3 protein and shows their most common DNA and genes. The V and J calls and clone size come from TCRdb's table, not from the authors' own analysis. Within this sample are under 1 million distinct CDR3 sequences, with under 45% of them counted one time only. The top ten constitute under 20% of the sample.

The count of this clonotype is one. Its antigen is not yet known. No qualities accompany the bases; no much larger clone lies one base away. Support from one read is weak. Here the chain combines TRBV6-5 and TRBJ2-3, with a tentative D gene TRBD1 over 6 matching bases. This receptor was taken from a man aged 55 to 70 in good health. The sequenced sample consisted of blood. The CDR3 here reads CASSQTGPDTQYF. The DNA sequence is TGTGCCAGCAGTCAGACAGGTCCCGATACGCAGTATTTT.